This T cell receptor beta chain was recovered during a study of blood T cell repertoires in COVID-19. Study-wide background: Acute-phase and convalescent COVID-19 samples originated in the United States, Italy and Spain.

The germline CDR1 and CDR2 sequences are ENHRY and SYGVKD. The CDR3 consists of 12 residues. V was cut by 9 bases and J by 2 bases, with 11 bases left in between. Allocation to cohorts depended on clinical history reported by the participants. Repertoires were generated with immunoSEQ multiplex PCR, while TCRdb's copy carries only in-frame clones and drops some. The sample holds some 200,000 clones, about 87% seen once. This receptor was taken from a woman in her 30s who had recovered from COVID-19. Sequenced input: PBMCs or T cells enriched from blood (not recorded which). The chain links TRBV10-3 to TRBJ2-7; no clear D. CDR3 DNA: TGTGCCATACGAGAAGAAGCCTACGAGCAGTACTTC. Translation gives CAIREEAYEQYF.